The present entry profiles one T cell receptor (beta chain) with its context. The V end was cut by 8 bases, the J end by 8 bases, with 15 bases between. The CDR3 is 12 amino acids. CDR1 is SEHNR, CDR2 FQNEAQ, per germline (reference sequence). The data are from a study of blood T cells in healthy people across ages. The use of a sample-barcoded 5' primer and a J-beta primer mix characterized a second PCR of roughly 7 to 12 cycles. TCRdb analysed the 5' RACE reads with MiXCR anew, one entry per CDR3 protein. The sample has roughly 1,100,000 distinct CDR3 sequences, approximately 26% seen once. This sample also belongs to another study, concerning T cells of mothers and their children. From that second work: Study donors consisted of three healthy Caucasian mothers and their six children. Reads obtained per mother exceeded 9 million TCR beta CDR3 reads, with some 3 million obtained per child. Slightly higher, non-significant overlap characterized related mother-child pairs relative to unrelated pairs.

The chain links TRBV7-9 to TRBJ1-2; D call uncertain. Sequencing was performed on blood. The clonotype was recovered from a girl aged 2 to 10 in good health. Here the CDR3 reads CASDRQVEGYTF. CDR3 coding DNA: TGTGCCAGCGATCGTCAAGTGGAGGGCTACACCTTC. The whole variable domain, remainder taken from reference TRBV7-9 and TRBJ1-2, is DTGVSQNPRHKITKRGQNVTFRCDPISEHNRLYWYRQTLGQGPEFLTYFQNEAQLEKSRLLSDRFSAERPKGSFSTLEIQRTEQGDSAMYLCASDRQVEGYTFGSGTRLTVV.